Listed here are 27 T cell receptor beta chains from one sample, sequenced in a study of tissue T cells after allogeneic stem cell transplantation. The protocol was immunoSEQ multiplex PCR, while the TCRdb copy is restricted to in-frame clones and leaves out a portion. The profile shows roughly 5,400 clones, roughly 40% of them singletons. Time point defined: mouse harvest day 14 after allogeneic transplant. Each mouse received 10^7 T-cell-depleted marrow cells plus 10^6 splenic CD5+ T cells by tail vein. The sample taken for sequencing was gut tissue. These receptors came from a female BALB/c mouse given C57BL/6 T cells with graft-versus-host disease after an allogeneic hematopoietic cell transplant.

This clone is medium-sized by share. Each gene name is a mouse one. Read data end 1 residue before the CDR3 end; the end is taken from the germline J gene. This chain joins TRBV29 and TRBJ2-2; 9 bases are shared with TRBD2. Losses at the gene ends were 5 bases for V and 0 bases for J; bases not matched to a gene: 1. The V gene's germline CDR1 is MSHET and CDR2 SYDVDS. The CDR3 has 15 amino acids. The covered CDR3 bases are TGTGCTAGCAGTCGGGACTGGGCAAACACCGGGCAGCTCTAC. Translated: CASSRDWANTGQLY. The full CDR3 protein is CASSRDWANTGQLYF.

In regard to this clone: Each gene name is a mouse one. Read data end 1 residue before the CDR3 end; the end is taken from the germline J gene. The chain joins TRBV26 to TRBJ2-7, with D perhaps TRBD1 (6 bases). The germline V gene encodes CDR1 KGHPV and CDR2 FQNQEV (reference sequence). The V gene lost 2 bases and the J gene lost 7 bases, with 9 bases spanning the gap. This CDR3 has 12 residues. The CDR3 protein is CASSLTGIEQYF. The sequenced part of the CDR3 DNA is TGTGCCAGCAGTCTGACAGGGATCGAACAGTAC.

Turning to this clone: Genes here carry mouse names. The CDR3 end lies 1 residue beyond the end of the read and is filled in from the germline J gene. This chain joins TRBV4 and TRBJ2-7; 8 bases fit TRBD2. J lost 0 bases, V lost 4 bases, and 8 bases had no gene match. In germline, CDR1 is LGHDT, CDR2 YNNKQL (reference sequence). The CDR3 sequence is 16 residues long. The DNA read from the CDR3 is TGTGCCAGCAGCTTTGGGGGGGGCGCTGGCTCCTATGAACAGTAC. Translation gives CASSFGGGAGSYEQY. The whole CDR3 protein reads CASSFGGGAGSYEQYF.

Details on this clone: The germline and genes are mouse ones. The read finishes 1 residue shy of the CDR3 end, and the germline J gene is used to complete it. This rearrangement joins TRBV19 to TRBJ2-7; 10 bases line up with TRBD2. Germline V gene lookup returns CDR1 FNHDT and CDR2 SITEND (reference sequence). Unmatched junction bases numbered 1, after V lost 4 bases and J lost 0 bases. The CDR3 covers 14 residues. Incomplete CDR3 DNA: TGTGCCAGCAGTGACTGGGGGGACTCCTATGAACAGTAC. Its translation: CASSDWGDSYEQY. The full CDR3 protein is CASSDWGDSYEQYF. Based on the CDR3 plus reference TRBV19 and TRBJ2-7, the full variable domain is GGIITQTPKFLIGQEGQKLTLKCQQNFNHDTMYWYRQDSGKGLRLIYYSITENDLQKGDLSEGYDASREKKSSFSLTVTSAQKNEMAVFLCASSDWGDSYEQYFGPGTRLTVL.

As for this clone: The gene names here belong to mouse. Coverage ceases 1 residue before the CDR3 finishes, and the germline J gene fills in the end. Other DNA sequences within the sample encode an identical CDR3. The chain employs TRBV26 and TRBJ2-1, with D perhaps TRBD2 (7 bases). The V end was cut by 3 bases, the J end by 4 bases, with 10 bases between. This CDR3 spans 14 amino acids. CDR1 and CDR2 from the germline V gene are KGHPV and FQNQEV (reference sequence). This CDR3 is CASSLWGQYAEQFF. The CDR3 bases that were read are TGTGCCAGCAGTCTCTGGGGGCAGTATGCTGAGCAGTTC.

In regard to this clone: These gene names are mouse names. The covered CDR3 bases are TGTGCCAGCAGTCCGGGACATACCAACGAAAGATTATTT. Amino acid sequence: CASSPGHTNERLF. The entire CDR3 protein is CASSPGHTNERLFF. The chain recombines TRBV13-1 with TRBJ1-4; D may be TRBD1 (6 bases). The read ends 1 residue early relative to the CDR3; the germline J gene fills the gap. V lost 4 bases and J lost 3, with 10 bases in between. CDR1 and CDR2 from the germline V gene are NSHNY and SYGAGN. This CDR3 comprises 14 residues.

Notes on this clone: Any gene name here is a mouse gene name. Read sequence stops 1 residue before the CDR3 end, and the germline J gene provides the missing end. The genes are TRBV5 and TRBJ2-7; 7 bases are a match to TRBD2. The CDR3 extends over 14 amino acids. The V segment lost 0 bases and the J segment 1 base; nucleotides outside the gene matches: 0. Germline V gene sequence: CDR1 LGHNA, CDR2 YNLKQL (reference sequence). The CDR3 region is CASSQEGGSYEQYF. The CDR3 DNA, read in part, is TGTGCCAGCAGCCAAGAGGGGGGGTCCTATGAACAGTAC.

Turning to this clone: The listed genes are named as in mouse. Read data end 1 residue before the CDR3 end; the end is taken from the germline J gene. The chain carries TRBV12-1 and TRBJ1-4, with 8 bases identical to TRBD1. CDR1 and CDR2 (germline): SGHSN, HYEKVE. J was trimmed by 7 bases and V by 3 bases; bases with no gene match: 6. The CDR3 sequence is 14 residues long. This CDR3 is CASSVRGPGERLFF. The part of the CDR3 DNA that was read is TGTGCCAGCTCTGTCAGGGGGCCGGGCGAAAGATTATTT.

This clone was recorded a few times. Genes here carry mouse names. The CDR3 is cut off 1 residue early in the read; its end comes from the germline J gene. The chain links TRBV23 to TRBJ2-7; the table calls TRBD2, which could not be checked here. The CDR3 totals 15 residues. CDR1 and CDR2 (germline): KGHTA, FQNQQP. Partial CDR3 DNA: TGCTCCAGCAGTCAAAAACTGGGTAGCTCCTATGAACAGTAC. It is translated as CSSSQKLGSSYEQY. The complete CDR3 protein is CSSSQKLGSSYEQYF.

With regard to this clone: Here the gene names and germline are mouse. Read coverage stops 1 residue before the CDR3 terminus; the germline J gene supplies the remainder. The chain carries TRBV26 and TRBJ1-6; D is perhaps TRBD1 (6 bases). TRBJ1-6 is annotated as an ORF whose role is uncertain. Trimming shortened V by 4 bases and J by 4 bases, and 8 bases separated the two germline ends. Germline CDR1 reads KGHPV; CDR2 reads FQNQEV (reference sequence). The CDR3 is made up of 14 amino acids. CDR3: CASSPGQYNSPLYF. CDR3 DNA (partial): TGTGCCAGCAGTCCCGGACAGTATAATTCGCCCCTCTAC.

On this clone itself: Each gene name is a mouse one. The CDR3 is cut off 1 residue early in the read; its end comes from the germline J gene. The chain uses TRBV13-3 and TRBJ1-4; 10 nucleotides match TRBD1. The junction had 1 base not matched to a gene; V was cut back by 6 bases and J by 5 bases. The CDR3 runs 13 residues. CDR1 is NNHDY, CDR2 SYVADS, per germline. CDR3 DNA, as far as it was read: TGTGCCAGCAAGGACAGGGGGAACGAAAGATTATTT. Protein: CASKDRGNERLF. The complete CDR3 reads CASKDRGNERLFF.

About this clone: Gene and germline names: mouse. The sequence runs out 1 residue before the end of the CDR3; the remainder is reconstructed from the germline J gene. V is TRBV12-1 and J is TRBJ2-2, with a possible D match to TRBD1 (6 bases). V was pared by 2 bases and J by 1 base, with 10 bases between. In germline, CDR1 is SGHSN, CDR2 HYEKVE. This CDR3 contains 15 residues. CDR3 DNA, as far as it was read: TGTGCCAGCTCTCCCGGGACAAAAAACACCGGGCAGCTCTAC. Translating it yields CASSPGTKNTGQLY. The full-length CDR3 reads as CASSPGTKNTGQLYF.

For this clone: The gene names given are mouse names. The read stops 1 residue short of the end of the CDR3; the missing end is completed from the germline J gene. The chain joins TRBV26 to TRBJ2-2; D remains unclear. Germline assignment: CDR1 KGHPV and CDR2 FQNQEV (reference sequence). CDR3 size: 13 residues. The germline V and J ends were trimmed by 4 bases and 4 bases, with 7 bases remaining between them. Incomplete CDR3 DNA: TGTGCCAGCAGTCAGGGAGTCACCGGGCAGCTCTAC. It specifies CASSQGVTGQLY. The full CDR3 protein reads CASSQGVTGQLYF.

In its sample, this clone ranks as medium-sized. Here the gene names and germline are mouse. The read falls 1 residue short of the CDR3 end, and the missing part is taken from the germline J gene. The J gene is TRBJ1-1, the V gene TRBV15, with D possibly TRBD1 on 6 matching bases. V lost 1 base and J lost 4, with 10 bases in between. Germline V gene data show CDR1 as SGHND and CDR2 as FRSKSL. The CDR3 loop spans 14 amino acids. Incomplete CDR3 DNA: TGTGCCAGCAGTTTAGGGGGGGCGGGCACAGAAGTCTTC. This codes for CASSLGGAGTEVF. The CDR3, in full, reads CASSLGGAGTEVFF.

This clone is judged medium-sized. Genes here carry mouse names. The DNA read from the CDR3 is TGTGCCAGCTCTCGGGGGGGCGCGAGGGCAGAAACGCTGTAT. It specifies CASSRGGARAETLY. The full CDR3 protein is CASSRGGARAETLYF. This rearrangement joins TRBV12-1 to TRBJ2-3; 8 bases line up with TRBD2. With the read ending 1 residue before the CDR3 end, the germline J gene is used to fill in that end. Germline V gives CDR1 SGHSN, CDR2 HYEKVE. V lost 2 bases and J lost 3; bases outside the gene matches: 6. The CDR3 contains 15 residues. Complete variable domain (other parts from reference TRBV12-1 and TRBJ2-3): DSGVVQSPRHIIKEKGGRSVLTCIPISGHSNVVWYQQTLGKELKFLIQHYEKVERDKGFLPSRFSVQQFDDYHSEMNMSALELEDSAMYFCASSRGGARAETLYFGSGTRLTVL.

A remark on this clone: Gene names denote mouse genes. Coverage ceases 1 residue before the CDR3 finishes, and the germline J gene fills in the end. This chain connects TRBV16 to TRBJ2-5; 7 nucleotides match TRBD1. This CDR3 has 14 residues. The trim removed 7 bases at V and 4 bases at J, leaving 8 bases unmatched. The germline CDR1 and CDR2 sequences are SGHSA and FRNQAP. CDR3 region: CASTRQGGEDTQYF. CDR3 bases read: TGTGCAAGCACCAGACAGGGAGGAGAAGACACCCAGTAC. The entire variable domain, with the rest obtained from reference TRBV16 and TRBJ2-5, is as follows: NAGVIQTPRHKVTGKGQEATLWCEPISGHSAVFWYRQTIVQGLEFLTYFRNQAPIDDSGMPKERFSAQMPNQSHSTLKIQSTQPQDSAVYLCASTRQGGEDTQYFGPGTRLLVL.

With regard to this clone: Gene names and germline match the mouse. The CDR3 extends 1 residue past the end of the read, so its final part is completed from the germline J gene. This sequence joins TRBV3 and TRBJ2-3, with D unresolved. Trimming stripped 4 bases from V and 0 bases from J, with 11 bases between. There are 15 residues in the CDR3. CDR1 SNHLY and CDR2 FYNGKV come from the germline V gene (reference sequence). The part of the CDR3 DNA that was read is TGTGCCAGCAGCTCGACTTTGTATAGTGCAGAAACGCTGTAT. Translating gives CASSSTLYSAETLY. The full CDR3 protein reads CASSSTLYSAETLYF.

Regarding this clone: The gene names given are mouse names. Coverage ceases 1 residue before the CDR3 finishes, and the germline J gene fills in the end. V usage is TRBV12-1 and J usage is TRBJ2-1; 12 positions agree with TRBD2. V was pared by 3 bases and J by 1 base, with 3 bases of the junction left unmatched. Germline CDR1 and CDR2: SGHSN and HYEKVE. The CDR3 is 16 amino acids. The CDR3 DNA, read in part, is TGTGCCAGCTCTTTTGGGACTGGGGGGAACTATGCTGAGCAGTTC. Translated: CASSFGTGGNYAEQF. The CDR3 in its entirety is CASSFGTGGNYAEQFF.

On this clone itself: Mouse gene names apply. The CDR3 end is not reached by the read, which stops 1 residue before it; the germline J gene fills it in. The chain is built from TRBV12-2 and TRBJ2-2; perhaps TRBD1 as D (5 bases). V was clipped by 0 bases and J by 2 bases, with 6 bases between them. This CDR3 is 14 amino acids long. Germline values: CDR1 SGHLS, CDR2 HYDKME. The sequenced CDR3 bases are TGTGCCAGCTCTCTCCCAGGGAACACCGGGCAGCTCTAC. It codes for CASSLPGNTGQLY. The whole CDR3 reads CASSLPGNTGQLYF.

Comment on this clone: These gene names are mouse names. The read terminates 1 residue before the CDR3 end, so the remaining end is supplied by the germline J gene. The chain couples TRBV31 to TRBJ2-7, with D tentatively TRBD1 or TRBD2 (7 bases each). Germline V gene lookup returns CDR1 GKSSPN and CDR2 SITVG. The CDR3 has 12 residues. The V gene lost 2 bases and the J gene lost 7 bases, with 12 bases spanning the gap. The CDR3: CAWSFRGGEQYF. Partial CDR3 DNA: TGTGCCTGGAGTTTCAGGGGGGGGGAACAGTAC.

This clone was counted once. The gene names given are mouse names. CDR3 bases read: TGTGCCAGCAGCCAAGACTGGGGGGGCGCGAACACCTTGTAC. It yields the protein CASSQDWGGANTLY. The CDR3, in full, reads CASSQDWGGANTLYF. The gene calls are TRBV5 and TRBJ2-4; 10 nucleotides line up with TRBD2. Sequencing ends 1 residue short of the CDR3 end; the germline J gene provides the rest. V lost 0 bases, J lost 6 bases, and 3 bases stayed unmatched. Germline V gene data show CDR1 as LGHNA and CDR2 as YNLKQL (reference sequence). The CDR3 contains 15 residues.

On this clone itself: The genes are named according to mouse. The read is 1 residue too short to cover the CDR3 end, so that end is filled in from the germline J gene. The V call is TRBV2, the J call TRBJ1-1; D unresolved. The V gene's germline CDR1 is LGHNA and CDR2 YSYQKL. The CDR3 covers 14 residues. The V end was cut by 0 bases, the J end by 0 bases, with 5 bases between. The DNA read from the CDR3 is TGTGCCAGCAGCCAAGAAGGGAAGAACACAGAAGTCTTC. This gives the protein CASSQEGKNTEVF. The CDR3 in its entirety is CASSQEGKNTEVFF. Based on the CDR3 plus reference TRBV2 and TRBJ1-1, the full variable domain is DPKIIQKPKYLVAVTGSEKILICEQYLGHNAMYWYRQSAKKPLEFMFSYSYQKLMDNQTASSRFQPQSSKKNHLDLQITALKPDDSATYFCASSQEGKNTEVFFGKGTRLTVV.

Notes on this clone: The gene names here belong to mouse. Read sequence stops 1 residue before the CDR3 end, and the germline J gene provides the missing end. This chain uses TRBV12-2 with TRBJ2-1, with 7 bases that match TRBD2. The V and J ends lost 0 bases and 7 bases, in that order; junction bases with no gene match: 5. Germline values: CDR1 SGHLS, CDR2 HYDKME. The CDR3 totals 14 residues. The sequenced CDR3 bases are TGTGCCAGCTCTCTCGCTGGGGGAAGGGCTGAGCAGTTC. It is translated as CASSLAGGRAEQF. The complete CDR3 protein is CASSLAGGRAEQFF.

This clone has only a few counts. Germline and genes here are mouse. Read coverage stops 1 residue before the CDR3 terminus; the germline J gene supplies the remainder. This chain connects TRBV13-2 to TRBJ2-7, with 13 bases that match TRBD2. This CDR3 contains 16 residues. The ends lost 1 base at V and 7 bases at J; junction bases unmatched: 8. CDR1 and CDR2 from the germline V gene are NNHNN and SYGAGS (reference sequence). CDR3 protein: CASGDPRTGGAREQYF. Partial CDR3 DNA: TGTGCCAGCGGTGATCCGCGGACTGGGGGGGCGCGGGAACAGTAC.

In this sample, this clone turned up a few times. Mouse gene names apply. The sequence runs out 1 residue before the end of the CDR3; the remainder is reconstructed from the germline J gene. This sequence joins TRBV5 and TRBJ2-5; 8 bases are shared with TRBD2. Germline CDR1 LGHNA, CDR2 YNLKQL (reference sequence). J was trimmed by 1 base and V by 0 bases; bases with no gene match: 0. The CDR3 loop spans 15 amino acids. The CDR3 is CASSQDWGDQDTQYF. Partial CDR3 DNA: TGTGCCAGCAGCCAAGACTGGGGGGACCAAGACACCCAGTAC.

With respect to this clone: Gene and germline names: mouse. The observed sequence ends 1 residue before the CDR3 terminus, with the missing tail filled in from the germline J gene. The rearrangement uses TRBV26 and TRBJ1-6; a weak D match, TRBD1 (6 bases). TRBJ1-6 is an open reading frame whose function is uncertain. Germline V gene data show CDR1 as KGHPV and CDR2 as FQNQEV (reference sequence). Trimming stripped 6 bases from V and 0 bases from J, with 6 bases between. There are 14 residues in the CDR3. The part of the CDR3 DNA that was read is TGTGCCAGCAGACAGGGTTCCTATAATTCGCCCCTCTAC. Translated, it gives CASRQGSYNSPLY. The whole CDR3 reads CASRQGSYNSPLYF.

This clone was counted once. The germline and genes are mouse ones. Sequencing ends 1 residue short of the CDR3 end; the germline J gene provides the rest. This rearrangement joins TRBV23 to TRBJ1-1; the table's D call of TRBD1 was not tested on the DNA. Germline CDR1 and CDR2: KGHTA and FQNQQP. This CDR3 contains 14 residues. The CDR3 sequence: CSSSQQAANTEVFF. The CDR3 DNA, read in part, is TGCTCCAGCAGTCAACAGGCAGCAAACACAGAAGTCTTC. Variable domain in full (rest from reference TRBV23 and TRBJ1-1): DAAVTQKPRYLIKMKGQEAEMKCIPEKGHTAVFWYQQKQSKELKFLIYFQNQQPLDQIDMVKERFSAVCPSSSLCSLGIRTCEAEDSALYLCSSSQQAANTEVFFGKGTRLTVV.